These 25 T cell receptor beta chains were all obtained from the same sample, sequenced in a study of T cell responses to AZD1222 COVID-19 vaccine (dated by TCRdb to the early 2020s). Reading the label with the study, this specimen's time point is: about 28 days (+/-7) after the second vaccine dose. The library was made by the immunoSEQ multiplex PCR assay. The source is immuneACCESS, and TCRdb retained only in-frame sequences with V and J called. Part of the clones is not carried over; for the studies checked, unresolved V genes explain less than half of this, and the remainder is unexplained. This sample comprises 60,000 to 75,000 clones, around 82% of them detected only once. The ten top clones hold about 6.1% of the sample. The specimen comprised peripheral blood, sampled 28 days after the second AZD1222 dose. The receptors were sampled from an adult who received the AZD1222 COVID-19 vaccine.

The CDR3 region is CASSPAPLLAEQYF. CDR3 coding DNA: TGCGCCAGCAGTCCCGCACCCCTACTCGCCGAGCAGTACTTC. The gene calls are TRBV10-1 and TRBJ2-7, with D unresolved. CDR3 length: 14 amino acids. Germline values: CDR1 WNHNN, CDR2 SYGVQD (reference sequence). The V and J ends lost 5 bases and 6 bases respectively, with 17 bases between them.

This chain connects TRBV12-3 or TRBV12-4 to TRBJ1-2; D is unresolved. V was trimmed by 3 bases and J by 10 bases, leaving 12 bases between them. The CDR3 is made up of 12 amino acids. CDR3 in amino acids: CASSFSPAIYTF. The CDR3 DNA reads TGTGCCAGCAGTTTCTCTCCAGCGATCTACACCTTC.

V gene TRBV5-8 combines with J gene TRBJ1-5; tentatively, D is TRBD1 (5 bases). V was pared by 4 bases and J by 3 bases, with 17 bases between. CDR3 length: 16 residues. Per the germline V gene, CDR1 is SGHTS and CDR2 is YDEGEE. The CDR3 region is CASSRGRPLLNQPQHF. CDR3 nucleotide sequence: TGTGCCAGCAGCCGGGGCCGCCCCCTGCTCAATCAGCCCCAGCATTTT.

CDR3 in amino acids: CASSPLGGNEKLFF. The CDR3 nucleotides are TGTGCCAGCAGCCCCTTAGGTGGGAATGAAAAACTGTTTTTT. This chain connects TRBV7-9 to TRBJ1-4; no definite D call. CDR3 length equals 14 residues. Between the trimmed V and J ends, which lost 5 bases and 5 bases, there was a span of 12 bases. The germline V gene has CDR1 SEHNR and CDR2 FQNEAQ (reference sequence).

The CDR3 region is CASSEARQGAAGYTF. CDR3 bases: TGTGCCAGCAGTGAAGCAAGACAGGGGGCAGCTGGCTACACCTTC. The V call is TRBV2, the J call TRBJ1-2, with 10 nucleotides matching TRBD1. The germline V gene encodes CDR1 SNHLY and CDR2 FYNNEI. This CDR3 is built from 15 residues. J was trimmed by 7 bases and V by 0 bases; bases with no gene match: 5.

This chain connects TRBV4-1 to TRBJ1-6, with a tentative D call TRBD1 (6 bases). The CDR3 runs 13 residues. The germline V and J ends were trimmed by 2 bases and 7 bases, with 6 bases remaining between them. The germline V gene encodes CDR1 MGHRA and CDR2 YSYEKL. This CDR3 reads CASSQQGNSPLHF. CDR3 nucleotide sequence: TGCGCCAGCAGCCAACAGGGGAATTCACCCCTCCACTTT.

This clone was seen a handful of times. CDR3: CAWSGRQGKEKLFF. CDR3 DNA: TGTGCCTGGAGTGGAAGACAGGGGAAAGAAAAACTGTTTTTT. The gene calls are TRBV30 and TRBJ1-4; TRBD1 agrees at 8 bases. With V trimmed by 1 base and J by 8 bases, 6 bases remained unmatched. Germline V gives CDR1 GTSNPN, CDR2 SVGIG (reference sequence). The CDR3 loop spans 14 amino acids.

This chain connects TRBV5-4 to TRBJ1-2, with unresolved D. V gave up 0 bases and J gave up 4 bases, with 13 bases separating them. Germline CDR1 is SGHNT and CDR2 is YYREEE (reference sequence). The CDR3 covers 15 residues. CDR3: CASSLADGSLYGYTF. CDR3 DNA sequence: TGTGCCAGCAGCTTGGCGGACGGTTCACTCTATGGCTACACCTTC.

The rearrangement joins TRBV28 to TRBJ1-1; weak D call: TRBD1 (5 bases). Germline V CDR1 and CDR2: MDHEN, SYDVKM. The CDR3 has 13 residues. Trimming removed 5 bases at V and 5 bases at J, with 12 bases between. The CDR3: CASSPREATEAFF. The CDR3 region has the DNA TGTGCCAGCAGTCCCAGGGAGGCGACTGAAGCTTTCTTT.

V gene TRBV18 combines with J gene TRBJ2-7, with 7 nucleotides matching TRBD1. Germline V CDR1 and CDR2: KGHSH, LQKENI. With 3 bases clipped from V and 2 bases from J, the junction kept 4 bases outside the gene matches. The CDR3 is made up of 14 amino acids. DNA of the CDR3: TGTGCCAGCTCACCGGGACAGCCGGCCTACGAGCAGTACTTC. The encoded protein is CASSPGQPAYEQYF.

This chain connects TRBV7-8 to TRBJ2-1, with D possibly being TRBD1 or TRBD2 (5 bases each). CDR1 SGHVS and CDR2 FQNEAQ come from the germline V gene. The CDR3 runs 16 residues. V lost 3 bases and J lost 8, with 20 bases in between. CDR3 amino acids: CASSLLIGAQGDEQFF. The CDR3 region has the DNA TGTGCCAGCAGCTTGCTGATCGGGGCCCAAGGCGATGAGCAGTTCTTC.

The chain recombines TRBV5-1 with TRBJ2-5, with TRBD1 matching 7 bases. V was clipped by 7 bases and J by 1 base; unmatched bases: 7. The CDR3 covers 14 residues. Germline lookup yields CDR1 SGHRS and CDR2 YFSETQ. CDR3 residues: CASSPGTAQETQYF. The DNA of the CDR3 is TGCGCCAGCTCCCCGGGGACAGCCCAAGAGACCCAGTACTTC.

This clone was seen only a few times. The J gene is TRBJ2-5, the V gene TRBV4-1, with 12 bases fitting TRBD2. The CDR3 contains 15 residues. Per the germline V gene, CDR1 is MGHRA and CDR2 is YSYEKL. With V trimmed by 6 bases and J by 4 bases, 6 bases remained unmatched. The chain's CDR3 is CASSTLAGGLETQYF. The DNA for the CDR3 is TGCGCCAGCAGTACGCTAGCGGGGGGGCTAGAGACCCAGTACTTC.

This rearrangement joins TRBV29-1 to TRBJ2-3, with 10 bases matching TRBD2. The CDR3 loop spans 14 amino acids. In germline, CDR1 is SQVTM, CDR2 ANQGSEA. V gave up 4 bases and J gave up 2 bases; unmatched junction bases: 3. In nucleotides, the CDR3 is TGCAGCGTTGCCGGGACTAGCGACACAGATACGCAGTATTTT. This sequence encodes CSVAGTSDTDTQYF.

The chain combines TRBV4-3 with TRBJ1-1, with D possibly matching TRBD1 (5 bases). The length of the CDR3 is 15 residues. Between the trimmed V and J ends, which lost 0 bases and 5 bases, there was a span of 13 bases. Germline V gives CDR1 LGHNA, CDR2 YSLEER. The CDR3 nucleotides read TGCGCCAGCAGCCAAGATCGCAGGGAGGGGACTGAAGCTTTCTTT. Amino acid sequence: CASSQDRREGTEAFF.

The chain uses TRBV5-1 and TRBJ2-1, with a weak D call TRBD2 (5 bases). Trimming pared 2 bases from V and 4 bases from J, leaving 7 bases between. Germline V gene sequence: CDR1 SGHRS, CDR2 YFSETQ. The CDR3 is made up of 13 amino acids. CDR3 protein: CASSFEGYNEQFF. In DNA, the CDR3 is TGCGCCAGCAGCTTCGAGGGATACAATGAGCAGTTCTTC.

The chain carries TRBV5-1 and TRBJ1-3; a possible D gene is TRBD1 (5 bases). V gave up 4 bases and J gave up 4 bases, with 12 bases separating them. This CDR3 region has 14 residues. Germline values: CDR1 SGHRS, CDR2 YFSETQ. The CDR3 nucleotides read TGCGCCAGCAGCGGCCCGGGGACGGGAAACACCATATATTTT. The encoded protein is CASSGPGTGNTIYF.

CDR3 residues: CASSEEGADTEAFF. As DNA, the CDR3 is TGTGCCAGCAGTGAAGAGGGCGCAGACACTGAAGCTTTCTTT. V usage is TRBV6-1 and J usage is TRBJ1-1; D not resolved. The CDR3 extends over 14 amino acids. CDR1 is MNHNS, CDR2 SASEGT, per germline. Deletions cut 1 base from V and 3 bases from J, with 9 bases between.

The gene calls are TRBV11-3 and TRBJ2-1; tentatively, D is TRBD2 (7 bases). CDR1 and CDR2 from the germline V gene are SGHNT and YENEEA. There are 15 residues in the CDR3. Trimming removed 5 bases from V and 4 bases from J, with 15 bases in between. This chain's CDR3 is CASSRRGAGYNEQFF. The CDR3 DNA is TGTGCCAGCAGCCGACGGGGGGCGGGGTACAATGAGCAGTTCTTC.

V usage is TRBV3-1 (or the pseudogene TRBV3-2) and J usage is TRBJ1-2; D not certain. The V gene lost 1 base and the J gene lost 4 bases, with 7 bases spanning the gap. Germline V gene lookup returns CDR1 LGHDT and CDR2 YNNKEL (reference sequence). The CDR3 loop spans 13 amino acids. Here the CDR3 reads CASSQGTTYGYTF. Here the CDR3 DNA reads TGTGCCAGCAGCCAAGGAACAACCTATGGCTACACCTTC.

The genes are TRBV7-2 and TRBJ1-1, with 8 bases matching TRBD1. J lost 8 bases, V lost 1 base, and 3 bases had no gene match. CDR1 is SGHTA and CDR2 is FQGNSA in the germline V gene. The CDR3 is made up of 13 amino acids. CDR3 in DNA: TGTGCCAGCAGCTTAGGGACAGGGAGGGAAGCTTTCTTT. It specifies CASSLGTGREAFF.

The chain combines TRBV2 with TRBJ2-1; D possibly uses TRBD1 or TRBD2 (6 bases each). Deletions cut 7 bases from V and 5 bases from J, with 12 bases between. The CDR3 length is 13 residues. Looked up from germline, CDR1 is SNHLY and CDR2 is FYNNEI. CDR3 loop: CASNRGLDNEQFF. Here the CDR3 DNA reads TGTGCCAGCAATCGGGGGCTAGACAATGAGCAGTTCTTC. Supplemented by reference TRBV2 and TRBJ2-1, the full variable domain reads EPEVTQTPSHQVTQMGQEVILRCVPISNHLYFYWYRQILGQKVEFLVSFYNNEISEKSEIFDDQFSVERPDGSNFTLKIRSTKLEDSAMYFCASNRGLDNEQFFGPGTRLTVL.

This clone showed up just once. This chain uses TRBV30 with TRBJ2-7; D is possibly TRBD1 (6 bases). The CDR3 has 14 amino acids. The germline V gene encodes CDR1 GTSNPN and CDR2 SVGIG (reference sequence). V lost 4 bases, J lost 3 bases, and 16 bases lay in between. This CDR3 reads CAWTDGQSNYEQYF. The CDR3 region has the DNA TGTGCCTGGACCGACGGACAGTCAAACTACGAGCAGTACTTC.

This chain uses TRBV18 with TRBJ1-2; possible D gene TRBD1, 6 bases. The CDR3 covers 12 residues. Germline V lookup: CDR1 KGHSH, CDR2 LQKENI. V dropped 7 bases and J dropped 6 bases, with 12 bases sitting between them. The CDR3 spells CASWQNRDGYTF. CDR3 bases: TGTGCCAGCTGGCAGAACAGGGATGGCTACACCTTC.

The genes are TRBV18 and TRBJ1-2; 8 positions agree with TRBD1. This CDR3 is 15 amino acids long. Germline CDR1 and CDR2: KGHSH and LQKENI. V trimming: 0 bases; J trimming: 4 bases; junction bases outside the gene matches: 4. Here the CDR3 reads CASSPPSDRVYGYTF. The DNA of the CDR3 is TGTGCCAGCTCACCACCGTCGGACAGGGTCTATGGCTACACCTTC. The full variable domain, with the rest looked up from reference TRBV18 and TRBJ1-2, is NAGVMQNPRHLVRRRGQEARLRCSPMKGHSHVYWYRQLPEEGLKFMVYLQKENIIDESGMPKERFSAEFPKEGPSILRIQQVVRGDSAAYFCASSPPSDRVYGYTFGSGTRLTVV.